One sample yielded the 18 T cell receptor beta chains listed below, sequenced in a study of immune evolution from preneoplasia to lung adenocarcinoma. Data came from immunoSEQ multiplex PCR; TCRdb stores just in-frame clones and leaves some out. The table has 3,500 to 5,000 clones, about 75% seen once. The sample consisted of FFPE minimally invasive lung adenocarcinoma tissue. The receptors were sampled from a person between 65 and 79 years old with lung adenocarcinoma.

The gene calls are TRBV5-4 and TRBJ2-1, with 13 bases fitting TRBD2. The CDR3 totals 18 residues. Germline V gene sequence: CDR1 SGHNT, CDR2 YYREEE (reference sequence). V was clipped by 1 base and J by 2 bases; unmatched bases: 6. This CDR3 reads CASSLTSGGGRTYNEQFF. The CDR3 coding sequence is TGTGCCAGCAGCTTGACTAGCGGGGGGGGGAGAACCTACAATGAGCAGTTCTTC.

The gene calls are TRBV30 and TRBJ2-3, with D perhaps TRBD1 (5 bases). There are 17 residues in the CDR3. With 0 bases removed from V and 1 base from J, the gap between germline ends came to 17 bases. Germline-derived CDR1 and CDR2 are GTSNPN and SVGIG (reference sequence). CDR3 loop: CAWSVGGAMIGTDTQYF. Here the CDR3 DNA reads TGTGCCTGGAGTGTAGGTGGGGCCATGATAGGCACAGATACGCAGTATTTT.

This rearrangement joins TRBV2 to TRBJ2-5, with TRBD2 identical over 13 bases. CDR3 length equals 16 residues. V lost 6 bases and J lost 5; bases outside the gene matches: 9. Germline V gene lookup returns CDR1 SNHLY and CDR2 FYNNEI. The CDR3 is CASRITSGGARETQYF. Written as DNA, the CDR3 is TGTGCCAGCAGGATTACTAGCGGGGGGGCCCGGGAGACCCAGTACTTC.

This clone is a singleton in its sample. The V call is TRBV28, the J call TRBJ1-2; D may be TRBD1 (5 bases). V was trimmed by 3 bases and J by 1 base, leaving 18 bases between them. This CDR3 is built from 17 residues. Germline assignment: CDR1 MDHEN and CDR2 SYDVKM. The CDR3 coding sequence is TGTGCCAGCAGTTTCTGGCAGGACAAAGGGATTAACTATGGCTACACCTTC. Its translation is CASSFWQDKGINYGYTF.

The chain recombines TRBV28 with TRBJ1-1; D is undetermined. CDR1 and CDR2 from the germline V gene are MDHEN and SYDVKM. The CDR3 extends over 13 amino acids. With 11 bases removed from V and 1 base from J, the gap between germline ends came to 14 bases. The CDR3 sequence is CAHSGGGNTEAFF. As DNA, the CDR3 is TGTGCCCACTCGGGCGGTGGGAACACTGAAGCTTTCTTT.

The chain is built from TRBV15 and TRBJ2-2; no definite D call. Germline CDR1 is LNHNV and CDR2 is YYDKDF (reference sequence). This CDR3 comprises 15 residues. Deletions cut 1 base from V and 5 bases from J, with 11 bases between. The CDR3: CATSRGGDFTGELFF. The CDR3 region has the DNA TGTGCCACCAGCAGAGGTGGAGACTTTACCGGGGAGCTGTTTTTT.

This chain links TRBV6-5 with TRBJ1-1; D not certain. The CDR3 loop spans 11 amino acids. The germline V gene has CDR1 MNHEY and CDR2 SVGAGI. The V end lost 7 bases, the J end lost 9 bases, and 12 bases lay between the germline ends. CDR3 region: CASITQRKAFF. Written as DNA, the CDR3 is TGTGCCAGCATTACACAGAGAAAAGCTTTCTTT.

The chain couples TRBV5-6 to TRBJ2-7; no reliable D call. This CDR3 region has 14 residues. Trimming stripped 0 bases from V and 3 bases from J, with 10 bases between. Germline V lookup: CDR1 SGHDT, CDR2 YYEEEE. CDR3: CASSLVGSSYEQYF. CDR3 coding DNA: TGTGCCAGCAGCTTGGTGGGATCTAGCTACGAGCAGTACTTC.

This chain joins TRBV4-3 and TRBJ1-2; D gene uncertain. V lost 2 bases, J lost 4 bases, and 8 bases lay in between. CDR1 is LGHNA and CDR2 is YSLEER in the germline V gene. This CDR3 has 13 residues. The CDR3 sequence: CASSQYSGYGYTF. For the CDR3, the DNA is TGCGCCAGCAGCCAATATTCAGGCTATGGCTACACCTTC.

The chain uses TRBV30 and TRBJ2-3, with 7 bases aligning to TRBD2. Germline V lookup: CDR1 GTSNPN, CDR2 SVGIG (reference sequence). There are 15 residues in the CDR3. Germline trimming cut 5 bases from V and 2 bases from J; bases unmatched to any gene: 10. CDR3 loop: CAWEPGGSFTDTQYF. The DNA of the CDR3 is TGTGCCTGGGAACCGGGGGGTTCTTTCACAGATACGCAGTATTTT.

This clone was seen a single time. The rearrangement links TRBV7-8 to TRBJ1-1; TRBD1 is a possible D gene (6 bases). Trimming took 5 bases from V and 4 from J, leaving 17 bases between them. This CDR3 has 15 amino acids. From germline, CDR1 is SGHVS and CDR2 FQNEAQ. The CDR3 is CASSLLAQGTTEAFF. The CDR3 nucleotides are TGTGCCAGCAGCCTTCTCGCACAGGGAACCACTGAAGCTTTCTTT.

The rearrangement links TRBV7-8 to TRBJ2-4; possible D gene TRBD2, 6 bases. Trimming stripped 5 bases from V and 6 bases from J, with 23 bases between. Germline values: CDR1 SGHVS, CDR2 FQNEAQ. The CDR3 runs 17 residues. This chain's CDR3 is CASSPYPMAGLGNIQYF. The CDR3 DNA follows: TGTGCCAGCAGCCCCTACCCAATGGCGGGATTGGGAAACATTCAGTACTTC.

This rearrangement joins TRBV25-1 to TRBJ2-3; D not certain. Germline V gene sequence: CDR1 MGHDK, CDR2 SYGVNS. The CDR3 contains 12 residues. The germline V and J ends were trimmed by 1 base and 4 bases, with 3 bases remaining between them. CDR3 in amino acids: CASSELADTQYF. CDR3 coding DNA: TGTGCCAGCAGTGAATTGGCAGATACGCAGTATTTT.

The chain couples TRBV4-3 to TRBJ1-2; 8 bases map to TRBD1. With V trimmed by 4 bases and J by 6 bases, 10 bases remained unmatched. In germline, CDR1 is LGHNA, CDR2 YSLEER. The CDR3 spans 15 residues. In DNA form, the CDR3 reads TGCGCCAGCAGCCCCAACAGGGGGATAACGGATGGCTACACCTTC. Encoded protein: CASSPNRGITDGYTF.

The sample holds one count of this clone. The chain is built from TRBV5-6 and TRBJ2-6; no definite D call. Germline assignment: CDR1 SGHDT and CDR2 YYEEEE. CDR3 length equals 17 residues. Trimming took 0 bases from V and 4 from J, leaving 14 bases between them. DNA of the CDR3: TGTGCCAGCAGCTTGGGTGTGGGCGCCTCGGGGGCCAACGTCCTGACTTTC. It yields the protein CASSLGVGASGANVLTF. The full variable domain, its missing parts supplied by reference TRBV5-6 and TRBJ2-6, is DAGVTQSPTHLIKTRGQQVTLRCSPKSGHDTVSWYQQALGQGPQFIFQYYEEEERQRGNFPDRFSGHQFPNYSSELNVNALLLGDSALYLCASSLGVGASGANVLTFGAGSRLTVL.

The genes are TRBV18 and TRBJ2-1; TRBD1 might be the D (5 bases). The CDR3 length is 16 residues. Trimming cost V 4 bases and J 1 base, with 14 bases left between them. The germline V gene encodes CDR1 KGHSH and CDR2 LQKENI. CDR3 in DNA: TGTGCCAGCTCACTACAGGATTTAGGTTCCTACAATGAGCAGTTCTTC. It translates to CASSLQDLGSYNEQFF. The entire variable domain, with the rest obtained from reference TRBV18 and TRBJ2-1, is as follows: NAGVMQNPRHLVRRRGQEARLRCSPMKGHSHVYWYRQLPEEGLKFMVYLQKENIIDESGMPKERFSAEFPKEGPSILRIQQVVRGDSAAYFCASSLQDLGSYNEQFFGPGTRLTVL.

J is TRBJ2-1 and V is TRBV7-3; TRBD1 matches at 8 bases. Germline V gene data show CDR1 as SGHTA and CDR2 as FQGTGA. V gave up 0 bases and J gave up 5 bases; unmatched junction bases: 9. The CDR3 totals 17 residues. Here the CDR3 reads CASSLTGGRGPNNEQFF. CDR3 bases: TGTGCCAGCAGCTTAACAGGGGGCAGGGGGCCGAACAATGAGCAGTTCTTC.

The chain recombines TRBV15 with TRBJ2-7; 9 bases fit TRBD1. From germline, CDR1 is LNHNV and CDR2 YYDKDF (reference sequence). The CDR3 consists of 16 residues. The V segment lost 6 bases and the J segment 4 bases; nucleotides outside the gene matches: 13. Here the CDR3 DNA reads TGTGCCACCAGAAGGACCGGGACAGGGAAAGTGTACGAGCAGTACTTC. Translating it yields CATRRTGTGKVYEQYF.